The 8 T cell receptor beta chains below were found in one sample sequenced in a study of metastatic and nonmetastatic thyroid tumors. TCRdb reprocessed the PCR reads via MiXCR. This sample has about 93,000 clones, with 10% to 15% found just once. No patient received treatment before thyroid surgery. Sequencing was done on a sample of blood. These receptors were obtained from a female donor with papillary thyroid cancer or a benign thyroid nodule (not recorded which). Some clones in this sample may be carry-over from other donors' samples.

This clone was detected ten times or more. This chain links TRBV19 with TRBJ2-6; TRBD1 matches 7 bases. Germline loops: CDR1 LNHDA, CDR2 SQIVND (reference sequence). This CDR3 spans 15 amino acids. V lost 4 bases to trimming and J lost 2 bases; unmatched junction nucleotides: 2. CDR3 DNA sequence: TGTGCCAGTAGTACGACAGGGACTGGGGCCAACGTCCTGACTTTC. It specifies CASSTTGTGANVLTF. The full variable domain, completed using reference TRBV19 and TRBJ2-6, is DGGITQSPKYLFRKEGQNVTLSCEQNLNHDAMYWYRQDPGQGLRLIYYSQIVNDFQKGDIAEGYSVSREKKESFPLTVTSAQKNPTAFYLCASSTTGTGANVLTFGAGSRLTVL.

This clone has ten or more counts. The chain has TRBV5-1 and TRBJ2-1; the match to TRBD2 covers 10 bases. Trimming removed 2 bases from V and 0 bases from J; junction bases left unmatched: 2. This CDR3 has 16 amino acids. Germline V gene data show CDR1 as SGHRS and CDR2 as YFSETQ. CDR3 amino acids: CASSFASGSSYNEQFF. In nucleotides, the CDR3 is TGCGCCAGCAGCTTTGCTAGCGGGAGCTCCTACAATGAGCAGTTCTTC.

Written as DNA, the CDR3 is TGTGCCAGTATCAGGGACAGAAATCAGCCCCAGCATTTT. This encodes CASIRDRNQPQHF. The V call is TRBV12-3 or TRBV12-4, the J call TRBJ1-5; 7 bases agree with TRBD1. The CDR3 has 13 residues. J lost 4 bases, V lost 9 bases, and 6 bases had no gene match.

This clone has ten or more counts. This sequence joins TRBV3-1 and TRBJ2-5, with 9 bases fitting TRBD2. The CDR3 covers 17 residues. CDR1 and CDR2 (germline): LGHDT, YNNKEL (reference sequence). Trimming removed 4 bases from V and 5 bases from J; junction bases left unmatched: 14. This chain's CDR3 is CASSPTEGGRVEETQYF. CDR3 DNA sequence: TGTGCCAGCAGCCCCACTGAGGGCGGGAGGGTCGAGGAGACCCAGTACTTC.

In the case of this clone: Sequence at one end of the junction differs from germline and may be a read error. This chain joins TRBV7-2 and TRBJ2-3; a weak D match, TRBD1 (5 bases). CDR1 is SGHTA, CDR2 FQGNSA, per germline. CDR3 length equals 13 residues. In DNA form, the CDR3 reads TGTGCCAGCAGCGTTCGACAGACAGATACGCGGTATTTT. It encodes CASSVRQTDTRYF.

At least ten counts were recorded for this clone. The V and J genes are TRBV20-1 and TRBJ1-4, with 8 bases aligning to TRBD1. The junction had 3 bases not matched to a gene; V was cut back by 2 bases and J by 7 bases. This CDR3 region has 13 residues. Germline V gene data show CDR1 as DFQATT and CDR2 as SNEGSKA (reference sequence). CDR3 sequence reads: CSARNGQGEKLFF. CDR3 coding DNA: TGCAGTGCTAGAAACGGACAGGGTGAAAAACTGTTTTTT.

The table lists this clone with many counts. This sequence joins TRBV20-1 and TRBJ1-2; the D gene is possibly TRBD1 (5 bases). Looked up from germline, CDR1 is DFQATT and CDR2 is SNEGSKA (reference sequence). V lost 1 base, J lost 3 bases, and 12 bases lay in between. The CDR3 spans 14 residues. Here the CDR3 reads CSARGGTDYYGYTF. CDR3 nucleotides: TGCAGTGCTAGAGGGGGGACTGACTACTATGGCTACACCTTC.

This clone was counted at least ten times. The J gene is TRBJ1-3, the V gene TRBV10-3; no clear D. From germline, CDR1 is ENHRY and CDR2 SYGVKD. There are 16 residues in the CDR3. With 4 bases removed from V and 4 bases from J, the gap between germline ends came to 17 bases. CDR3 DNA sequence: TGTGCCATCAGTGGAGTGTCCCCGCTGTCCGGAAACACCATATATTTT. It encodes CAISGVSPLSGNTIYF.